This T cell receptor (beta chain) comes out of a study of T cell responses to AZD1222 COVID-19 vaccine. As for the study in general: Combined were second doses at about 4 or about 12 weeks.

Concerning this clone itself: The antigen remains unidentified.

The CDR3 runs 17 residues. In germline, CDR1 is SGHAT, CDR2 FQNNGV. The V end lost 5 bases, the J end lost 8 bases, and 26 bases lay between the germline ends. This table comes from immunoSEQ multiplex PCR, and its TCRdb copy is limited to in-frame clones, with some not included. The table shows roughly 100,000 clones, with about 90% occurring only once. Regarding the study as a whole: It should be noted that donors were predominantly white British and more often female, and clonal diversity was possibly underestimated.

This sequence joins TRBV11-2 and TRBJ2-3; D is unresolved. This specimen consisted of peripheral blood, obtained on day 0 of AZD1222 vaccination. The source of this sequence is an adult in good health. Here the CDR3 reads CASSQTSLGRSIRTQYF. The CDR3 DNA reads TGTGCCAGCAGCCAAACGAGCCTTGGGCGTTCCATTCGTACGCAGTATTTT.